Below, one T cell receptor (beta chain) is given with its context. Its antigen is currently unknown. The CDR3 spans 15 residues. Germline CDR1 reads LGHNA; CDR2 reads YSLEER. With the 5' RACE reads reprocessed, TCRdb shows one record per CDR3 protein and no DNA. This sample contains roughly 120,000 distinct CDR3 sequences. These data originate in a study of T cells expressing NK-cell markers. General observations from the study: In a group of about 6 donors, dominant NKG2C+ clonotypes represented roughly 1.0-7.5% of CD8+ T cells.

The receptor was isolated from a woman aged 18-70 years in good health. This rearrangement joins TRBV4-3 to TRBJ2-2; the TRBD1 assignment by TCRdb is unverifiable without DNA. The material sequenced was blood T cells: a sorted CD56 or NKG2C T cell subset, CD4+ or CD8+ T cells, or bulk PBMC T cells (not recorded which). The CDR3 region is CASSQGTVNTGELFF.